This TCR beta chain is from a study of blood T cell repertoires in COVID-19. In the study overall: Sites across the United States, Italy and Spain contributed samples from acute and convalescent COVID-19.

Living in 20 to 30 US areas, the participants were between roughly 18 and 95 years of age. Participants' reported clinical history set cohort assignment. How the authors handled the data: Reference gene primer amplification gave estimated nucleated cell counts. Using immunoSEQ multiplex PCR, the repertoire was profiled, and TCRdb retains in-frame clones only, with some absent. For V, J and clone size, that table is used; D and trimming come from the DNA. The data hold around 450,000 clones, with around 90% observed a single time. This CDR3 is 14 amino acids long. With 4 bases removed from V and 4 bases from J, the gap between germline ends came to 13 bases. CDR1 is SEHNR and CDR2 is FQNEAQ in the germline V gene (reference sequence).

The chain links TRBV7-9 to TRBJ1-2; D is perhaps TRBD1 (5 bases). The TCR sequence derives from a woman between 18 and 30 years old with acute COVID-19. Sample: PBMCs or T cells enriched from blood (not recorded which). In DNA form, the CDR3 reads TGTGCCAGCAGCTCCGCACAGGTTTTCTATGGCTACACCTTC. Amino acids: CASSSAQVFYGYTF.